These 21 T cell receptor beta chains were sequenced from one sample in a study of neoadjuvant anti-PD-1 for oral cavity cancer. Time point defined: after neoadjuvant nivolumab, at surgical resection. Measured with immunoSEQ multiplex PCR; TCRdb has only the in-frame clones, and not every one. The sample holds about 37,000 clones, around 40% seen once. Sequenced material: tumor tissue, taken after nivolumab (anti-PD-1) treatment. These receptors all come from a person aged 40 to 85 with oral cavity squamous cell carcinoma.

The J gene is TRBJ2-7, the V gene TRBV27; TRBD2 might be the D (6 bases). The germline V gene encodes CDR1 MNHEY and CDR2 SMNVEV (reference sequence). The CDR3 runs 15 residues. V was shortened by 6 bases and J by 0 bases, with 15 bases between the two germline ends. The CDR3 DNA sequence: TGTGCCAGCAGCCCAATAGCGGATTCCTCCTACGAGCAGTACTTC. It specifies CASSPIADSSYEQYF.

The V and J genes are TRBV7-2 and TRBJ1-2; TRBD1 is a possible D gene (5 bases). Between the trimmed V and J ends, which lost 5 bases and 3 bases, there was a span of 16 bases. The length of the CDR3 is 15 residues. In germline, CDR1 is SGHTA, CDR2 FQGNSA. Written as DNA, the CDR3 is TGTGCCAGCAGCCGAAGCGGGGGACGGGACTATGGCTACACCTTC. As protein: CASSRSGGRDYGYTF.

The DNA for the CDR3 is TGTGCCAGCAGCGTAGATGAGTGGAAACTACAGAGGGTGAAGACCCAGTACTTC. Translating gives CASSVDEWKLQRVKTQYF. The chain couples TRBV9 to TRBJ2-5; D perhaps matches TRBD2 (5 bases). V was trimmed by 0 bases and J by 6 bases, leaving 24 bases between them. Germline CDR1 SGDLS, CDR2 YYNGEE. This CDR3 spans 18 amino acids.

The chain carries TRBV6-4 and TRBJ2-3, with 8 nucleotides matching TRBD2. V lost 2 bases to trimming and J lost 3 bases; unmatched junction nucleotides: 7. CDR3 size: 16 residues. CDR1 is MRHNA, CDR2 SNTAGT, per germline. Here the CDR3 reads CASSDKAGAETDTQYF. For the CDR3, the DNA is TGTGCCAGCAGTGACAAAGCGGGAGCTGAGACAGATACGCAGTATTTT.

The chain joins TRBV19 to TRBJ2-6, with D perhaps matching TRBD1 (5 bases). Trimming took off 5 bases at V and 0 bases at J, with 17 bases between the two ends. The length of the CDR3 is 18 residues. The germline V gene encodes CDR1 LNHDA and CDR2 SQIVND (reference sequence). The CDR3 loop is CASSPQGQTYSGANVLTF. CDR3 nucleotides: TGTGCCAGTAGTCCTCAGGGCCAGACTTACTCTGGGGCCAACGTCCTGACTTTC.

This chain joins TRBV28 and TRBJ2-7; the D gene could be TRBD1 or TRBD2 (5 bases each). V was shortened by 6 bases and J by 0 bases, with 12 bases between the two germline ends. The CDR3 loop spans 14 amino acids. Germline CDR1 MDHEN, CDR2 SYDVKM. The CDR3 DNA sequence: TGTGCCAGCAGAGCCGGGACGGCCTCCTACGAGCAGTACTTC. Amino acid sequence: CASRAGTASYEQYF. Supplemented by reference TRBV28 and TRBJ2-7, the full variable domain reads DVKVTQSSRYLVKRTGEKVFLECVQDMDHENMFWYRQDPGLGLRLIYFSYDVKMKEKGDIPEGYSVSREKKERFSLILESASTNQTSMYLCASRAGTASYEQYFGPGTRLTVT.

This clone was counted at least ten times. The CDR3 nucleotides read TGCAGCGTTGATAGGACAGGGGAAGTCTATGGCTACACCTTC. It is translated as CSVDRTGEVYGYTF. The J gene is TRBJ1-2, the V gene TRBV29-1; TRBD1 matches at 9 bases. With V trimmed by 3 bases and J by 4 bases, 6 bases remained unmatched. The germline V gene encodes CDR1 SQVTM and CDR2 ANQGSEA. The length of the CDR3 is 14 residues.

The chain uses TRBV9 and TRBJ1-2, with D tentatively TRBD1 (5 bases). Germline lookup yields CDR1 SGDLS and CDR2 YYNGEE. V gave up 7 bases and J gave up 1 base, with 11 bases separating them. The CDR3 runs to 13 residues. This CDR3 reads CASPKDNNYGYTF. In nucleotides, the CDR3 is TGTGCCAGCCCCAAGGACAATAACTATGGCTACACCTTC.

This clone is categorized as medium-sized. CDR3 protein: CASREPGLAGELTGELFF. DNA for the CDR3: TGTGCCAGCAGGGAACCGGGACTAGCGGGGGAGCTCACCGGGGAGCTGTTTTTT. The V call is TRBV7-9, the J call TRBJ2-2; 14 nucleotides align to TRBD2. After removal of 6 bases from V and 4 bases from J, the junction contained 10 bases not matched to a gene. CDR3 length: 18 amino acids. Germline-derived CDR1 and CDR2 are SEHNR and FQNEAQ (reference sequence).

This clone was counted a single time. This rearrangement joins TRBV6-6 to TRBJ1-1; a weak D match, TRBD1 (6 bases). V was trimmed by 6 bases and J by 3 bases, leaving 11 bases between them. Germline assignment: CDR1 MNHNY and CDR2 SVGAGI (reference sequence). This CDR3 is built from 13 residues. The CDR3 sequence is CASRRQVDTEAFF. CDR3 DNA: TGTGCCAGCAGGAGACAGGTGGACACTGAAGCTTTCTTT.

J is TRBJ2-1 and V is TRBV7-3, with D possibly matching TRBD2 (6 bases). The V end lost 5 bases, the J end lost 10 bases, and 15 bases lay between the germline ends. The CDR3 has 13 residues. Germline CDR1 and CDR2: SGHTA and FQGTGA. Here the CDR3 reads CASSPPPSVEQFF. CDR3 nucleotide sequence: TGTGCCAGCAGCCCCCCGCCTAGCGTGGAGCAGTTCTTC.

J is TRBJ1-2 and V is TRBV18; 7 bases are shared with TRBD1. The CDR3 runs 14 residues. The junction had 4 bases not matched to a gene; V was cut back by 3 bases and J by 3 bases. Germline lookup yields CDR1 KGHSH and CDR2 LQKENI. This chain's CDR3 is CASSPLDRDYGYTF. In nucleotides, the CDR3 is TGTGCCAGCTCACCTCTAGACAGGGACTATGGCTACACCTTC.

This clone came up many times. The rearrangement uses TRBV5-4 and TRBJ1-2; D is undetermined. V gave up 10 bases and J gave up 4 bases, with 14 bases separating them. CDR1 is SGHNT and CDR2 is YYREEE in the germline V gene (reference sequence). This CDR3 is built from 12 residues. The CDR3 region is CAGSRTGYGYTF. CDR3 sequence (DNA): TGTGCCGGATCGAGGACCGGCTATGGCTACACCTTC.

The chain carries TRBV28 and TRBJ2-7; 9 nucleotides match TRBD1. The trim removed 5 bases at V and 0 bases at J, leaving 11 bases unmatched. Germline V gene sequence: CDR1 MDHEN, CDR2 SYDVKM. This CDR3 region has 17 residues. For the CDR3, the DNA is TGTGCCAGCAGTGCAAACCTCGGGACAGGGTACTCCTACGAGCAGTACTTC. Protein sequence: CASSANLGTGYSYEQYF. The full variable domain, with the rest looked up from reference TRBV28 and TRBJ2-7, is DVKVTQSSRYLVKRTGEKVFLECVQDMDHENMFWYRQDPGLGLRLIYFSYDVKMKEKGDIPEGYSVSREKKERFSLILESASTNQTSMYLCASSANLGTGYSYEQYFGPGTRLTVT.

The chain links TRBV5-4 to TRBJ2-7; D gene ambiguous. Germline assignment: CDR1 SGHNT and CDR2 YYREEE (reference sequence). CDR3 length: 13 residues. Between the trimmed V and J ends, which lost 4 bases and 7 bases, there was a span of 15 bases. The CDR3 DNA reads TGTGCCAGCAGCCGAAACCTGGCATGGGAGCAGTACTTC. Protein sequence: CASSRNLAWEQYF.

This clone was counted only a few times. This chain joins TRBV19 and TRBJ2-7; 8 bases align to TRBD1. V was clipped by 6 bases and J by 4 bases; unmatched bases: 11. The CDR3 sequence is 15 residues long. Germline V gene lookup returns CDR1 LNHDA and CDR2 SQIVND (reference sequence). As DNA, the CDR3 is TGTGCCAGTAGGAAGGATGGCAGGGGGCTTTACGAGCAGTACTTC. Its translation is CASRKDGRGLYEQYF.

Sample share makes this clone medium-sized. CDR3 sequence reads: CASSEGGGTGWWEQYF. In DNA, the CDR3 is TGTGCCAGCAGTGAAGGAGGAGGGACAGGGTGGTGGGAGCAGTACTTC. This chain links TRBV6-1 with TRBJ2-7; 9 bases line up with TRBD1. Germline trimming cut 1 base from V and 7 bases from J; bases unmatched to any gene: 11. CDR3 size: 16 residues. Germline CDR1 is MNHNS and CDR2 is SASEGT.

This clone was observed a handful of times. This CDR3 reads CASISDAGNTIYF. CDR3 coding DNA: TGTGCCAGCATCTCGGACGCTGGAAACACCATATATTTT. The rearrangement joins TRBV5-8 to TRBJ1-3; no definite D call. The germline V gene has CDR1 SGHTS and CDR2 YDEGEE. The CDR3 spans 13 residues. Deletions cut 6 bases from V and 2 bases from J, with 9 bases between.

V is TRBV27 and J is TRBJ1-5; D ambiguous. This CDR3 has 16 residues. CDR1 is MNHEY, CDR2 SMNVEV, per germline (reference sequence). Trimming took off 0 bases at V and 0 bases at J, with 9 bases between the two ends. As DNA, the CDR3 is TGTGCCAGCAGTTTATCAACCTACGGTAGCAATCAGCCCCAGCATTTT. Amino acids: CASSLSTYGSNQPQHF.

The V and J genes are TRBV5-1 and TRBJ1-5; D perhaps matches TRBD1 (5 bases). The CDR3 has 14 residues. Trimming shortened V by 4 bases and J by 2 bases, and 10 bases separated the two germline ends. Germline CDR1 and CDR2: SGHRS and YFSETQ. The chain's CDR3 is CASSDVGGNQPQHF. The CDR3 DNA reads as TGCGCCAGCAGCGACGTGGGGGGCAATCAGCCCCAGCATTTT.

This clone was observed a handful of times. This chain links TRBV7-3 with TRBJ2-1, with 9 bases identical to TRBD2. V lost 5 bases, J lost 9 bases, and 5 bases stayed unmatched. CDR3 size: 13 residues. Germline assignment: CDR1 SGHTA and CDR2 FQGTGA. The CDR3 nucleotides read TGTGCCAGCAGCGTCCAGACTAGCGGTGAGCAGTTCTTC. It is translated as CASSVQTSGEQFF.